This paragraph reports one T cell receptor beta chain. The antigen remains unidentified. TCRdb re-called the 5' RACE reads through MiXCR, storing one row per CDR3 protein. The sample lists around 66,000 distinct CDR3 sequences, 4.8% seen once, with about 2.2% in the top ten. The data were taken from a study of neurological immune-mediated disorders. Broader study findings: The study found the most TCR clonal expansion in HTLV-1-associated myelopathy and the least in multiple sclerosis, below healthy controls.

The TCR originated in a woman aged 70-85 years with multiple sclerosis. Sequencing was done on a sample of PBMCs.

DNA of the CDR3: TGTGCCAGCGGCCAGGACGGGTATGGCTACACCTTC. It specifies CASGQDGYGYTF. The rearrangement uses TRBV6-2 or TRBV6-3 and TRBJ1-2; no clear D gene. The CDR3 is 12 amino acids. Germline V gene data show CDR1 as MNHEY and CDR2 as SVGEGT. Trimming left V 8 bases short and J 5 bases short, with 12 bases between.